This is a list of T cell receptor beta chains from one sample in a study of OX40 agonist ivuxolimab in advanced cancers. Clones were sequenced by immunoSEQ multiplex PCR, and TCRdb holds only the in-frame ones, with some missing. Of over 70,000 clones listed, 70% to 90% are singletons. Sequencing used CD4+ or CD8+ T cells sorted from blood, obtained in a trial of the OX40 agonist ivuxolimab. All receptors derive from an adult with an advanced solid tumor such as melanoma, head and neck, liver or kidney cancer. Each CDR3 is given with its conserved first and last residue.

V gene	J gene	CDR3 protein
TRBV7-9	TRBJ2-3	CASSLTGSGTDTQYF
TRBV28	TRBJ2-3	CASSPIGTGGVGDTQYF
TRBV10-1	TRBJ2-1	CASSDMTGESTRGNEQFF
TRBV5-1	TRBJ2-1	CASRPPERGDYNEQFF
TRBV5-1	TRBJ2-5	CASSLVLGAQETQYF
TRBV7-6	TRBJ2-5	CASSEVAGTQETQYF
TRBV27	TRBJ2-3	CASSLRGFNADTQYF
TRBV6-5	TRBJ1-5	CASRDGTANQPQHF
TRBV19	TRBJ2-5	CASSIDVGATQETQYF
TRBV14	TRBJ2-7	CASSLKYEQYF
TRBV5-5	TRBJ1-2	CASSLQSNYGYTF
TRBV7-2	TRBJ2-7	CASSPFGYEQYF
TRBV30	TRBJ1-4	CAWSKGDEKLFF
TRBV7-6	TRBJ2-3	CASSLEGTSGVLTQYF
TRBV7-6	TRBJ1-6	CASSPTNNSPLHF
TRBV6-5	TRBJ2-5	CASSPNGGRQETQYF
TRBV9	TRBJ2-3	CASSPTGRDTQYF
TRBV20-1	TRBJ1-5	CSGAGPQHF
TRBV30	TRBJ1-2	CASHRDRPSGYTF
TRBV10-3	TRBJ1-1	CAISESSGGAEAFF
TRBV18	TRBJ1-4	CASSLLQDLNEKLFF
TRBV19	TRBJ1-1	CASSPSGTGNQKAFF
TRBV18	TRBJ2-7	CASSPGIAYEQYF
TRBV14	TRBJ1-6	CASSQDLRSSPLHF
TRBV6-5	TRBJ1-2	CASTPLLGLAGYTF
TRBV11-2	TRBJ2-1	CASSPTPWGYNEQFF
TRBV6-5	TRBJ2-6	CATQGMAGANVLTF
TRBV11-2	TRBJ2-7	CASRNSGGSHYEQYF
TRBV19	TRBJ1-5	CASSIPSGYSNQPQHF
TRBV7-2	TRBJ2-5	CASSLGGSQETQYF
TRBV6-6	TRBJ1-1	CASTNWEMNTEAFF
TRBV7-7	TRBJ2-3	CASSPRPTASTDTQYF
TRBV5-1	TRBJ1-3	CASSLATGRGSSGNTIYF
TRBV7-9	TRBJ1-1	CASKLGSRTEAFF
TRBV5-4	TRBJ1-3	CASSPSPGQGLDSGGNTIYF
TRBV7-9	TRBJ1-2	CASSLSGAEGYTF
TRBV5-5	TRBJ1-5	CASSFSGRDQPQHF
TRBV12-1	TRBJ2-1	CASSCCGGDLYNEQFF
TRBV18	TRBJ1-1	CASSLGQITEAFF
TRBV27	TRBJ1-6	CASSLRPTGARAYNSPLHF
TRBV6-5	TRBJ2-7	CASSYQGQGTPYEQYF
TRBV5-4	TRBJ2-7	CASSIRLAGTYEQYF
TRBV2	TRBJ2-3	CASSEETGTDSTDTQYF
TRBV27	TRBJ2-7	CASSEAGSSYEQYF
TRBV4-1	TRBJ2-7	CASSQRTSGNEQYF
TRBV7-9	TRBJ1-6	CASSLQGELPLHF
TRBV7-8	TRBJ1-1	CASIPPEGRPDTEAFF
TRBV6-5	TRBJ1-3	CASSGTFDGNTIYF
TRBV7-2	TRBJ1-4	CASSPRAGNNEKLFF
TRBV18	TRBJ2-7	CASSPQRGTDYEQYF
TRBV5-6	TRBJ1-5	CASSLIPDQPQHF
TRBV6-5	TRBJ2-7	CASSYSGQRYEQYF
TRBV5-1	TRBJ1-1	CASSLDNTRTEAFF